The 20 T cell receptor beta chains given below trace back to one sample, sequenced in a study of blood T cell repertoires in COVID-19. Assay used: immunoSEQ multiplex PCR; TCRdb lists only in-frame clones, some missing. The sample has 180,000 or so clones; roughly 81% are singletons. The source material was peripheral blood. The receptors here all came from a woman in her 40s with COVID-19, enrolled during active disease.

This sequence joins TRBV2 and TRBJ1-1; no clear D. Trimming stripped 4 bases from V and 4 bases from J, with 10 bases between. The CDR3 sequence is 13 residues long. The V gene's germline CDR1 is SNHLY and CDR2 FYNNEI. CDR3: CASSGPLPTEAFF. The CDR3 coding sequence is TGTGCCAGCAGTGGGCCCCTGCCCACTGAAGCTTTCTTT.

As for this clone: An end of the junction does not agree with germline; a read error may underlie this. V is TRBV18 and J is TRBJ1-2; 9 nucleotides line up with TRBD1. Germline lookup yields CDR1 KGHSH and CDR2 LQKENI. The CDR3 runs 14 residues. The CDR3, as DNA: TGTGCCAGCTCACCGGGACAGGGAGTACTATCGCCGGACTTC. Translating gives CASSPGQGVLSPDF.

The chain employs TRBV6-5 and TRBJ2-1; the D gene is possibly TRBD2 (6 bases). V was pared by 8 bases and J by 3 bases, with 17 bases between. The CDR3 contains 15 residues. CDR1 and CDR2 (germline): MNHEY, SVGAGI. The CDR3 is CASGPTGTYYNEQFF. CDR3 DNA sequence: TGTGCCAGCGGACCCACCGGGACTTACTACAATGAGCAGTTCTTC.

V and J are TRBV19 and TRBJ2-7, with 7 nucleotides matching TRBD1. Germline assignment: CDR1 LNHDA and CDR2 SQIVND (reference sequence). The V and J ends lost 5 bases and 7 bases, in that order; junction bases with no gene match: 8. The CDR3 is 13 residues long. The CDR3 nucleotides are TGTGCCAGTAGTCTAAGACAGGGATTTGAGCAGTACTTC. Translating gives CASSLRQGFEQYF.

V is TRBV24-1 and J is TRBJ2-7; tentative D call: TRBD1 (5 bases). Germline V gene data show CDR1 as KGHDR and CDR2 as SFDVKD. This CDR3 is built from 15 residues. With 3 bases removed from V and 1 base from J, the gap between germline ends came to 12 bases. CDR3 in DNA: TGTGCCACCAGTGATAGCAGGGAAGGGTCCTACGAGCAGTACTTC. This sequence encodes CATSDSREGSYEQYF.

The gene calls are TRBV3-1 (or the pseudogene TRBV3-2) and TRBJ2-2; 9 nucleotides agree with TRBD2. The germline CDR1 and CDR2 sequences are LGHDT and YNNKEL (reference sequence). This CDR3 is built from 16 residues. V lost 3 bases and J lost 6; bases outside the gene matches: 8. As DNA, the CDR3 is TGTGCCAGCAGCCAGGCGGGGGGGCCGCGGGCCGGGGAGCTGTTTTTT. It is translated as CASSQAGGPRAGELFF.

This chain joins TRBV19 and TRBJ1-5; D ambiguous. Looked up from germline, CDR1 is LNHDA and CDR2 is SQIVND (reference sequence). This CDR3 spans 9 amino acids. V lost 9 bases and J 10 bases, leaving 7 bases between the germline ends. CDR3 protein: CASPLPQHF. CDR3 in DNA: TGTGCCAGCCCCCTTCCCCAGCATTTT.

J is TRBJ1-4 and V is TRBV30, with TRBD1 identical over 8 bases. After removal of 2 bases from V and 5 bases from J, the junction contained 7 bases not matched to a gene. Germline CDR1 reads GTSNPN; CDR2 reads SVGIG (reference sequence). The CDR3 consists of 15 residues. Here the CDR3 DNA reads TGTGCCTGGAGTCTCCTGACAGGGGAGAATGAAAAACTGTTTTTT. Translating gives CAWSLLTGENEKLFF.

The chain links TRBV4-1 to TRBJ2-7; a possible D gene is TRBD1 (6 bases). This CDR3 region has 15 residues. The V gene's germline CDR1 is MGHRA and CDR2 YSYEKL. V gave up 0 bases and J gave up 6 bases, with 15 bases separating them. CDR3 sequence reads: CASSQDPNRAFEQYF. CDR3 DNA: TGCGCCAGCAGCCAAGATCCCAACAGGGCGTTCGAGCAGTACTTC.

The chain couples TRBV12-3 or TRBV12-4 to TRBJ2-3, with no clear D. The ends were cut back, 6 bases at V and 5 bases at J, with 12 bases in the middle. The CDR3 totals 13 residues. The CDR3 loop is CASSPTYRDTQYF. The DNA for the CDR3 is TGTGCCAGCAGCCCCACTTACAGAGATACGCAGTATTTT.

This chain joins TRBV30 and TRBJ1-2; 7 nucleotides agree with TRBD1. With V trimmed by 8 bases and J by 8 bases, 8 bases remained unmatched. Germline loops: CDR1 GTSNPN, CDR2 SVGIG (reference sequence). This CDR3 has 11 residues. The CDR3 is CAEGQWVGYTF. CDR3 sequence (DNA): TGTGCCGAGGGACAGTGGGTAGGCTACACCTTC.

V is TRBV19 and J is TRBJ2-1; possibly TRBD1 for D (5 bases). Germline V lookup: CDR1 LNHDA, CDR2 SQIVND (reference sequence). The V end lost 1 base, the J end lost 4 bases, and 17 bases lay between the germline ends. The CDR3 spans 17 residues. The CDR3 reads CASSIGGGRRPYNEQFF. For the CDR3, the DNA is TGTGCCAGTAGTATAGGGGGCGGCCGCCGCCCTTACAATGAGCAGTTCTTC.

This clone was counted a single time. The rearrangement links TRBV12-5 to TRBJ2-3, with TRBD2 identical over 7 bases. Germline V lookup: CDR1 LGHNT, CDR2 FRNRAP. The CDR3 runs 15 residues. V was pared by 0 bases and J by 2 bases, with 2 bases of the junction left unmatched. This CDR3 is CASGLVAGPTDTQYF. For the CDR3, the DNA is TGTGCTAGTGGTTTGGTAGCGGGACCCACAGATACGCAGTATTTT.

This clone was found a few times. Other DNA variants within this sample encode the same CDR3. The chain is built from TRBV3-1 (or the pseudogene TRBV3-2) and TRBJ1-1; 9 nucleotides match TRBD1. The CDR3 totals 14 residues. Germline loops: CDR1 LGHDT, CDR2 YNNKEL (reference sequence). J was trimmed by 5 bases and V by 3 bases; bases with no gene match: 4. The CDR3 protein is CASSQGQGKTEAFF. The CDR3 DNA reads TGTGCCAGCAGCCAGGGACAGGGTAAGACTGAAGCTTTCTTT.

V and J are TRBV5-1 and TRBJ1-5; perhaps TRBD1 as D (5 bases). In germline, CDR1 is SGHRS, CDR2 YFSETQ. The CDR3 is made up of 15 amino acids. The V and J ends lost 0 bases and 7 bases respectively, with 14 bases between them. CDR3 DNA: TGCGCCAGCAGCTTGGGTCCGCGGGGGGTCCAGCCCCAGCATTTT. Translating it yields CASSLGPRGVQPQHF.

In this sample, this clone turned up a few times. The J gene is TRBJ2-7, the V gene TRBV28; D remains unclear. Per the germline V gene, CDR1 is MDHEN and CDR2 is SYDVKM. Trimming pared 6 bases from V and 3 bases from J, leaving 6 bases between. The CDR3 is made up of 11 amino acids. CDR3 residues: CASRRFYEQYF. CDR3 coding DNA: TGTGCCAGCAGGCGGTTCTACGAGCAGTACTTC. Combining the CDR3 with reference TRBV28 and TRBJ2-7 gives the whole variable domain DVKVTQSSRYLVKRTGEKVFLECVQDMDHENMFWYRQDPGLGLRLIYFSYDVKMKEKGDIPEGYSVSREKKERFSLILESASTNQTSMYLCASRRFYEQYFGPGTRLTVT.

Here the CDR3 DNA reads TGTGCCAGCCTACAGGGTTACGATCAGCCCCAGCATTTT. This gives the protein CASLQGYDQPQHF. This chain joins TRBV2 and TRBJ1-5; perhaps TRBD1 as D (6 bases). There are 13 residues in the CDR3. V lost 8 bases and J 5 bases, leaving 13 bases between the germline ends. The V gene's germline CDR1 is SNHLY and CDR2 FYNNEI.

The chain joins TRBV12-3 or TRBV12-4 to TRBJ1-2, with D maybe TRBD1 (6 bases). The CDR3 is 12 residues long. Trimming left V 4 bases short and J 4 bases short, with 7 bases between. CDR3 residues: CASSSGAYGYTF. The CDR3 bases are TGTGCCAGCAGTTCAGGGGCCTATGGCTACACCTTC.

V and J are TRBV29-1 and TRBJ2-3, with a weak D call TRBD1 (6 bases). CDR1 and CDR2 (germline): SQVTM, ANQGSEA. The CDR3 contains 15 residues. Trimming left V 4 bases short and J 0 bases short, with 14 bases between. CDR3 amino acids: CSVVFRDKSTDTQYF. CDR3 DNA: TGCAGCGTTGTGTTTAGGGACAAAAGCACAGATACGCAGTATTTT.

The chain recombines TRBV13 with TRBJ1-2, with D perhaps TRBD1 (5 bases). The CDR3 contains 17 residues. V lost 1 base, J lost 6 bases, and 21 bases lay in between. CDR1 and CDR2 from the germline V gene are PRHDT and FYEKMQ (reference sequence). The CDR3 DNA is TGTGCCAGCAGCTTAGATGGATTCCAAAGCCCCAGGGATGGCTACACCTTC. Protein sequence: CASSLDGFQSPRDGYTF.